What follows are 18 T cell receptor beta chains derived from one specimen sequenced in a study of molecular identifiers for immune sequencing clone quantification. In TCRdb, the PCR reads were re-called with MiXCR into one record per CDR3 protein. The table lists nearly 650,000 distinct CDR3 sequences, 25% of them singletons. Sequenced sample: naive CD8+ T cells from blood, with Jurkat cell RNA spiked in. This sample's subset: FACS-sorted CD8+CD4-CCR7+CD45RA+ naive T cells. The receptor source for this set is a human donor in good health. Some libraries in this study had Jurkat cell RNA spiked in.

This clonotype was seen ten or more times. The V and J genes are TRBV5-1 and TRBJ2-7; TRBD2 aligns across 10 bases. Germline CDR1 reads SGHRS; CDR2 reads YFSETQ. The CDR3 sequence is 14 residues long. The V and J ends lost 4 bases and 2 bases, in that order; junction bases with no gene match: 3. CDR3 nucleotide sequence: TGCGCCAGCAGCAGGACTAGCGGTCCCTACGAGCAGTACTTC. It encodes CASSRTSGPYEQYF.

Concerning this clonotype itself: A clone one base away is much larger, so this may be a read error. The rearrangement uses TRBV12-3 or TRBV12-4 and TRBJ1-1; D gene uncertain. This CDR3 contains 15 residues. V lost 5 bases, J lost 0 bases, and 13 bases lay in between. The CDR3 sequence: CASSLQTGMNTEAFF. The DNA of the CDR3 is TGTGCCAGCAGTCTCCAGACCGGGATGAACACTGAAGCTTTCTTT.

The chain combines TRBV30 with TRBJ2-7, with 7 bases identical to TRBD2. CDR3 length: 15 residues. The germline gives CDR1 GTSNPN, CDR2 SVGIG (reference sequence). V dropped 0 bases and J dropped 2; count of bases not matched to a gene: 7. The CDR3 DNA reads TGTGCCTGGAGTGTACTGGGCGGGAGTACCTACGAGCAGTACTTC. Translation gives CAWSVLGGSTYEQYF. Drawing the rest from reference TRBV30 and TRBJ2-7, the complete variable domain is SQTIHQWPATLVQPVGSPLSLECTVEGTSNPNLYWYRQAAGRGLQLLFYSVGIGQISSEVPQNLSASRPQDRQFILSSKKLLLSDSGFYLCAWSVLGGSTYEQYFGPGTRLTVT.

In its sample, this clonotype was seen many times. This chain joins TRBV7-2 and TRBJ1-4; tentatively, D is TRBD1 (6 bases). Trimming left V 5 bases short and J 5 bases short, with 12 bases between. Looked up from germline, CDR1 is SGHTA and CDR2 is FQGNSA. The CDR3 loop spans 14 amino acids. Here the CDR3 reads CASSVAGHNEKLFF. CDR3 DNA: TGTGCCAGCAGCGTGGCGGGACACAATGAAAAACTGTTTTTT.

V and J are TRBV12-3 or TRBV12-4 and TRBJ2-7; 8 nucleotides align to TRBD1. The length of the CDR3 is 13 residues. Trimming at V came to 3 bases and at J to 6 bases, leaving 4 bases not matched to a gene. The CDR3 here is CASSFRGLGEQYF. CDR3 coding DNA: TGTGCCAGCAGTTTCAGGGGGCTGGGCGAGCAGTACTTC.

The sample holds many counts of this clonotype. The chain employs TRBV9 and TRBJ2-2; possibly TRBD1 for D (6 bases). The CDR3 is 14 amino acids. Germline-derived CDR1 and CDR2 are SGDLS and YYNGEE. V shed 0 bases and J shed 3 bases, with 6 bases lying between them. CDR3 sequence (DNA): TGTGCCAGCAGCGTAGCAGGGGACACCGGGGAGCTGTTTTTT. Residues: CASSVAGDTGELFF.

This clonotype was seen ten or more times. The chain links TRBV28 to TRBJ2-7; D is unclear. Germline V gene sequence: CDR1 MDHEN, CDR2 SYDVKM. With 5 bases removed from V and 3 bases from J, the gap between germline ends came to 5 bases. CDR3 size: 11 residues. CDR3 bases: TGTGCCAGCAGTCCGTACTACGAGCAGTACTTC. This encodes CASSPYYEQYF.

Only a few counts were recorded for this clonotype. The chain links TRBV27 to TRBJ2-1; 7 bases line up with TRBD2. The CDR3 is made up of 19 amino acids. Germline V gives CDR1 MNHEY, CDR2 SMNVEV (reference sequence). Losses at the gene ends were 6 bases for V and 0 bases for J; bases not matched to a gene: 17. DNA of the CDR3: TGTGCCAGCAGACCTCGGGGTAGCGGGCCAGTAGCCTCCTACAATGAGCAGTTCTTC. It codes for CASRPRGSGPVASYNEQFF.

This clonotype was counted ten times or more. The rearrangement links TRBV7-9 to TRBJ1-4, with 9 bases identical to TRBD1. Germline V gives CDR1 SEHNR, CDR2 FQNEAQ (reference sequence). The ends lost 3 bases at V and 6 bases at J; junction bases unmatched: 20. The length of the CDR3 is 20 residues. The CDR3 sequence is CASSFRSSGQGPLGDEKLFF. In DNA form, the CDR3 reads TGTGCCAGCAGCTTCCGTTCTTCGGGACAGGGTCCGTTGGGGGATGAAAAACTGTTTTTT.

This clonotype was counted many times. The rearrangement uses TRBV6-2 or TRBV6-3 and TRBJ2-2; a weak D match, TRBD1 (6 bases). The germline gives CDR1 MNHEY, CDR2 SVGEGT. Trimming removed 6 bases from V and 2 bases from J, with 13 bases in between. There are 15 residues in the CDR3. The DNA of the CDR3 is TGTGCCAGCAGGGGGACATATCTTAACACCGGGGAGCTGTTTTTT. It codes for CASRGTYLNTGELFF.

This clonotype was seen ten or more times. J is TRBJ1-1 and V is TRBV27, with D uncertain. Trimming stripped 5 bases from V and 0 bases from J, with 10 bases between. CDR3 size: 14 residues. The germline V gene encodes CDR1 MNHEY and CDR2 SMNVEV (reference sequence). The CDR3 here is CASSDSLVNTEAFF. The CDR3 coding sequence is TGTGCCAGCAGTGATAGCCTGGTGAACACTGAAGCTTTCTTT.

This clonotype was detected only a few times. This chain uses TRBV7-6 with TRBJ1-3; TRBD1 matches 7 bases. V shed 1 base, J shed 1 base, and the junction held 13 bases outside the gene matches. CDR3 length: 19 amino acids. Germline values: CDR1 SGHVS, CDR2 FNYEAQ. CDR3 sequence reads: CASSLDSGPTGPSGNTIYF. The DNA of the CDR3 is TGTGCCAGCAGCTTAGATTCGGGCCCGACAGGGCCGTCTGGAAACACCATATATTTT.

Points on this clonotype: Mismatch with germline at one junction end may stem from a read error. V gene TRBV19 combines with J gene TRBJ1-1; no clear D. CDR1 LNHDA and CDR2 SQIVND come from the germline V gene (reference sequence). This CDR3 has 14 amino acids. In DNA form, the CDR3 reads TGTGCCAGTAGTCCCAACCCGCAGAGCACTGCAGCTTTCTTT. This translates into CASSPNPQSTAAFF.

The V and J genes are TRBV19 and TRBJ2-7, with TRBD1 as a possible D gene (5 bases). The CDR3 totals 12 residues. Per the germline V gene, CDR1 is LNHDA and CDR2 is SQIVND (reference sequence). V lost 3 bases to trimming and J lost 7 bases, with 10 bases between them. The CDR3 spells CASSMAGREQYF. In nucleotides, the CDR3 is TGTGCCAGTAGTATGGCAGGGCGGGAGCAGTACTTC.

This clonotype occurred many times. The chain employs TRBV6-2 or TRBV6-3 and TRBJ2-6; D might be TRBD1 (5 bases). The CDR3 extends over 19 amino acids. Deletions cut 5 bases from V and 0 bases from J, with 20 bases between. From germline, CDR1 is MNHEY and CDR2 SVGEGT. CDR3 DNA sequence: TGTGCCAGCAGTCTCCCCCCGAGCACAGGAAGCTCTGGGGCCAACGTCCTGACTTTC. This gives the protein CASSLPPSTGSSGANVLTF.

At least ten counts were recorded for this clonotype. The V and J genes are TRBV7-2 and TRBJ2-3, with D perhaps TRBD1 (6 bases). The CDR3 is 13 residues long. The V gene lost 10 bases and the J gene lost 2 bases, with 13 bases spanning the gap. Germline CDR1 reads SGHTA; CDR2 reads FQGNSA. The CDR3 nucleotides are TGTGCCAACACCGAGGGGGTCACAGATACGCAGTATTTT. This translates into CANTEGVTDTQYF.

With respect to this clonotype: A much larger clone differs from this one at a single base, so this may be a read error. This chain uses TRBV7-2 with TRBJ2-5, with D possibly being TRBD2 (5 bases). CDR1 and CDR2 (germline): SGHTA, FQGNSA. V was shortened by 6 bases and J by 5 bases, with 13 bases between the two germline ends. This CDR3 spans 13 amino acids. The CDR3 loop is CASRSPPGETQYF. The CDR3 bases are TGTGCCAGCAGATCCCCGCCGGGGGAGACCCAGTACTTC.

This clonotype was detected a few times. The rearrangement uses TRBV6-5 and TRBJ2-5; the match to TRBD1 covers 7 bases. CDR1 and CDR2 (germline): MNHEY, SVGAGI. The ends lost 7 bases at V and 1 base at J; junction bases unmatched: 9. The CDR3 loop spans 15 amino acids. The CDR3, as DNA: TGTGCCAGCACTCTAATTAGGGGGCTCCAAGAGACCCAGTACTTC. Its translation is CASTLIRGLQETQYF.